Below, one T cell receptor (beta chain) is given with its context. CDR3 length: 16 amino acids. The germline V gene has CDR1 SGHTA and CDR2 FQGNSA. V lost 5 bases and J 2 bases, leaving 19 bases between the germline ends. These data come from a study of blood T cell repertoires in COVID-19. For the study at large: Spain, Italy and the United States supplied samples that represented acute and convalescent COVID-19.

Authors' methods: Estimation of nucleated cell counts was performed using reference gene primer amplification. The table came from immunoSEQ multiplex PCR; TCRdb's copy has only in-frame clones and leaves some out. V, J and clone size are those of that table, while D and trimming were read from the DNA. Among under 300,000 clones, approximately 91% were seen once, and the ten largest hold about 0.74%. The sample was peripheral blood. The chain recombines TRBV7-2 with TRBJ2-7; weak D call: TRBD2 (6 bases). The TCR comes from a woman in her thirties with acute or convalescent COVID-19. The DNA of the CDR3 is TGTGCCAGCAGCCCCCGCGGAATAGCGGCCACCTACGAGCAGTACTTC. It encodes CASSPRGIAATYEQYF.